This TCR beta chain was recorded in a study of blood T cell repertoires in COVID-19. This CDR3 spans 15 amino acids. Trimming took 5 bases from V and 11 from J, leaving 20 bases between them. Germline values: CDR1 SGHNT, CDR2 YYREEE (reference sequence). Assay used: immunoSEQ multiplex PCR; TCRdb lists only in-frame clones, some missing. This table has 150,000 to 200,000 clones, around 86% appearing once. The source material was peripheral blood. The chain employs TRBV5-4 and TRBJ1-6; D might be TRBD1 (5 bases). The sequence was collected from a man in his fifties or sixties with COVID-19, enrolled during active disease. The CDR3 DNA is TGTGCCAGCAGACCCGGCGACAGCCTATGGACACCCCTCCACTTT. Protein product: CASRPGDSLWTPLHF.